This T cell receptor (beta chain) was recovered during a study of follicular helper T cells after annual influenza vaccination. For the study at large: After each seasonal flu vaccination, blood came on days 0, 7 and 28. For some subjects, blood spans the 2013-2014, 2014-2015 and 2015-2016 annual vaccinations. Findings and caveats of the study: Change in circulating plasmablasts correlated with ICOS+CD38+ cTfh clonality change.

Libraries were prepared by immunoSEQ multiplex PCR; TCRdb keeps only in-frame clonotypes and omits some of them. This sample carries 3,200 or so clones, 80% to 90% of them seen once, and the ten largest clones take approximately 1.2%. As to time point: 2014-2015 season, 7 days after vaccination. Non-naive CD4+CXCR5+PD-1+ cTfh were sorted into ICOS+CD38+ and ICOS-CD38- fractions. Worth noting for this clone: Its antigen is currently unknown.

The CDR3 totals 16 residues. With 4 bases clipped from V and 0 bases from J, the junction kept 6 bases outside the gene matches. Germline lookup yields CDR1 SEHNR and CDR2 FQNEAQ (reference sequence). The TCR comes from an adult who received the influenza vaccine. Material: CXCR5+ CD38- circulating T follicular helper cells from blood, obtained 7 days after influenza vaccination. Specified subset: circulating Tfh, non-naive CD4+CXCR5+PD-1+ (ICOS+CD38+ or ICOS-CD38-). The chain recombines TRBV7-9 with TRBJ2-3; 8 bases are a match to TRBD2. Here the CDR3 DNA reads TGTGCCAGCAGCTGGACTAGCTTCGGGAGCACAGATACGCAGTATTTT. This gives the protein CASSWTSFGSTDTQYF.